These T cell receptor beta chains were read from a single sample in a study of blood T cells in healthy people across ages. Each CDR3 protein is one row after TCRdb ran MiXCR on the 5' RACE reads. The sample holds about a million distinct CDR3 sequences; about 48% are singletons and the top ten take roughly 13%. Sequenced input: blood. These receptors were collected from a man aged 25 to 40 in good health. CDR3s include the opening cysteine and the closing phenylalanine or tryptophan. A D gene is named only where the DNA matches it firmly. Size tells how often a clone was seen (once, few, many) or the class of an expanded clone, and some rows leave it out.

size,V,D,J,DNA,CDR3
-,TRBV12-3/TRBV12-4,TRBD2,TRBJ2-2,TGTGCCAGCAGTTTAAGACTAGCGGGGAACACCGGGGAGCTGTTTTTT,CASSLRLAGNTGELFF
-,TRBV3-1,-,TRBJ2-7,TGTGCCAGCATGCTGGGGGCCAGCTCCTACGAGCAGTACTTC,CASMLGASSYEQYF
-,TRBV5-1,-,TRBJ2-7,TGCGCCAGCAGCTTGGAAGGGCTCTACGAGCAGTACTTC,CASSLEGLYEQYF
-,TRBV10-3,TRBD1,TRBJ2-5,TGTGCCATCAGTCCCTCGACAGGGGAAGAGACCCAGTACTTC,CAISPSTGEETQYF
few,TRBV25-1,-,TRBJ1-6,TGTGCCAGCAGTGAATATAGGAGTACAGCACCCCTCCACTTT,CASSEYRSTAPLHF
-,TRBV9,-,TRBJ1-5,TGTGCCAGCAGCGTGAAGGCAGGAGAGAATCAGCCCCAGCATTTT,CASSVKAGENQPQHF
few,TRBV7-2,TRBD1,TRBJ2-3,TGTGCCAGCAGCTTACAAAGCGGCAGGGGGACAGATACGCAGTATTTT,CASSLQSGRGTDTQYF
few,TRBV7-9,-,TRBJ2-7,TGTGCCAGTAACCCGGGACTCCTATACGAGCAGTACTTC,CASNPGLLYEQYF
-,TRBV12-3/TRBV12-4,-,TRBJ2-7,TGTGCCAGCAGTGCGCCGGGGACCTGGGGCGAGCAGTACTTC,CASSAPGTWGEQYF
-,TRBV28,-,TRBJ2-5,TGTGCCAGCACAGGGGCCCCCCGAGGTACCCAGTACTTC,CASTGAPRGTQYF
few,TRBV4-1,-,TRBJ2-5,TGCGCCAGCAGCCAAGATTTTAGCGGATTGTACCAAGAGACCCAGTACTTC,CASSQDFSGLYQETQYF
-,TRBV7-9,TRBD1,TRBJ2-1,TGTGCCAGCAGCCCCATCTGGGACAGGGTTTACAATGAGCAGTTCTTC,CASSPIWDRVYNEQFF
-,TRBV29-1,-,TRBJ2-1,TGCAGCGTTGCCGTCTCCAGGGCCAATGGGCAGTTCTTC,CSVAVSRANGQFF